This T cell receptor (beta chain) comes out of a study of CD8 T cell repertoires and HIV-1 epitope variants. Overall study context: Tested: three Gag epitope families, Nef HW9 and YT9.

As regards this clone: Antigen specificity is unknown.

This CDR3 contains 14 residues. CDR1 and CDR2 (germline): MNHEY, SMNVEV (reference sequence). Trimming took 2 bases from V and 5 from J, leaving 12 bases between them. The study's findings and limits: Roughly 10 TCR beta clonotypes were antigen-specific, 5 or 6 apparently recognizing autologous or escape variants.

Sequencing of TCR beta CDR3 used immunoSEQ survey depth. Using immunoSEQ multiplex PCR, the repertoire was profiled, and TCRdb retains in-frame clones only, with some absent. The repertoire holds almost 4,500 clones, with about 64% as singletons. This receptor was identified in a male donor with HIV. The chain carries TRBV27 and TRBJ1-2, with D possibly being TRBD1 (6 bases). Input material: cultured CD8+ T cells derived from PBMCs. CDR3 DNA sequence: TGTGCCAGCAGTTTAGGGCAGGGGAGGTATGGCTACACCTTC. This sequence encodes CASSLGQGRYGYTF.